This entry concerns a single T cell receptor (beta chain). What it binds is not known. The data belong to a study of T cell repertoires in cytomegalovirus infection. The overall study: Both recently identified HLA-C-restricted and well-studied HLA-B-restricted CMV epitopes were used in the study. Based on public TCR beta signatures, there were indications of CMV infection and of a matching HLA type.

Unmatched junction bases numbered 5, after V lost 1 base and J lost 4 bases. Germline loops: CDR1 SGHVS, CDR2 FNYEAQ. The length of the CDR3 is 16 residues. Each CDR3 protein gets one entry after TCRdb re-called the reads with MiXCR. The sample includes around 300,000 distinct CDR3 sequences, about 20% of them seen just once. The study's findings and limits: In two of eight donors, the top clonotype was HLA-C-restricted CMV-specific. Cumulative public TCR beta family frequency identified CMV carriers with the relevant HLA.

The origin of this receptor is a human donor in good health (CMV status not recorded). Some clones in this sample may be carry-over from other donors' samples. The specimen comprised cultured PBMCs, sampled from culture after CMV antigen stimulation. The rearrangement uses TRBV7-6 and TRBJ2-1; TRBD1 aligns across 9 bases. CDR3 coding DNA: TGTGCCAGCAGCTTAGTGCTTGGGACAGGGTACAATGAGCAGTTCTTC. Translating gives CASSLVLGTGYNEQFF.